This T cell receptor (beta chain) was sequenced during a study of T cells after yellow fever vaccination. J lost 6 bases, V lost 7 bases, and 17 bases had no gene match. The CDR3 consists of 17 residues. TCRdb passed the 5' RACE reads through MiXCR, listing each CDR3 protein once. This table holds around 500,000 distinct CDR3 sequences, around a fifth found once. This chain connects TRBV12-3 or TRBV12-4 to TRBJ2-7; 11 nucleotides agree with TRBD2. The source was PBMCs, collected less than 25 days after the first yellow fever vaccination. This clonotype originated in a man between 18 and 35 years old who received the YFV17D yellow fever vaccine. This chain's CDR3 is CASTFSVVAGGPAEQYF. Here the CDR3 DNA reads TGTGCCAGCACCTTTTCGGTAGTAGCGGGGGGGCCGGCCGAGCAGTACTTC.